This is a list of T cell receptor beta chains from one sample in a study of CD8 T cells in Susac syndrome. One entry per CDR3 protein results from TCRdb running MiXCR on the immunoSEQ multiplex PCR reads. The sample carries some 180,000 distinct CDR3 sequences, roughly 94% recorded once. Material: CD4+ T cells from PBMCs. The receptors stem from a human donor with Susac syndrome. Both conserved end residues are part of each CDR3. D genes are given only for firm matches. Clone size is shown for a subset of rows, as once, few, many or a class of expanded clone.

>TRBV9|TRBD1|.|TRBJ1-1
TGTGCCAGCAGCTTAACGGGGACAGTGGCTGAAGCTTTCTTT
CASSLTGTVAEAFF
>TRBV15|.|.|TRBJ2-6
TGTGCCACCAGTTTGGGGGCCAACGTCCTGACTTTC
CATSLGANVLTF
>TRBV28|.|few|TRBJ2-1
TGTGCCAGCAGTCTTAACTACAATGAGCAGTTCTTC
CASSLNYNEQFF
>TRBV7-2|.|.|TRBJ2-7
TGTGCCAGCAGCCCGGGCGCGAGAAAGGGCAACGAGCAGTACTTC
CASSPGARKGNEQYF
>TRBV18|TRBD2|.|TRBJ2-3
TGTGCCAGCTCACCGCGGACTAGCGGGTCTGTCACAGATACGCAGTATTTT
CASSPRTSGSVTDTQYF
>TRBV7-2|.|.|TRBJ2-7
TGTGCCAGCAGCTTCGGAGGAACAACCTACGAGCAGTACTTC
CASSFGGTTYEQYF
>TRBV29-1|.|.|TRBJ2-5
TGCAGCGTTTCGCTTAGTACGCAAGAGACCCAGTACTTC
CSVSLSTQETQYF
>TRBV30|.|.|TRBJ1-1
TGTGCCTGGAGTTTGGAGGCCGACACTGAAGCTTTCTTT
CAWSLEADTEAFF
>TRBV9|TRBD2|.|TRBJ2-3
TGTGCCAGCAGCGTAGTAGGAGCGGGAGGCTCAGATACGCAGTATTTT
CASSVVGAGGSDTQYF
>TRBV29-1|.|.|TRBJ2-1
TGCAGCGTTGTAAGGGGGGGGAACAATGAGCAGTTCTTC
CSVVRGGNNEQFF
>TRBV29-1|.|.|TRBJ2-1
TGCAGCGGGCTTGGGGACTCCTACAATGAGCAGTTCTTC
CSGLGDSYNEQFF
>TRBV10-3|TRBD2|.|TRBJ2-7
TGTGCCATGGGGACTAGCGGGACCTACGAGCAGTACTTC
CAMGTSGTYEQYF
>TRBV15|.|.|TRBJ1-4
TGTGCCACCAGCAGAGATCCAGGCGCCGAAGAAAAACTGTTTTTT
CATSRDPGAEEKLFF
>TRBV4-2|.|.|TRBJ2-2
TGTGCCAGCAGCCCCAAACTAGTTCTCCATGATCCCGGGGAGCTGTTTTTT
CASSPKLVLHDPGELFF
>TRBV20-1|TRBD2|.|TRBJ2-5
TGCAGTGCTTTAGCGGGGGGGATACAAGAGACCCAGTACTTC
CSALAGGIQETQYF
>TRBV29-1|.|.|TRBJ2-1
TGCAGCGCCGCGTACCAGCGGACTCCCCCGCAGTACAATGAGCAGTTCTTC
CSAAYQRTPPQYNEQFF
>TRBV20-1|.|.|TRBJ2-1
TGCAGTGCCCCTCCCGGGCACAATGAGCAGTTCTTC
CSAPPGHNEQFF
>TRBV7-2|.|few|TRBJ2-7
TGTGCCAGCAGTCGTAAGGGGGCCTACGAGCAGTACTTC
CASSRKGAYEQYF
>TRBV10-3|TRBD2|.|TRBJ2-1
TGTGCCGGCGCCGGGACTAGCGGGAGCGATGAGCAGTTCTTC
CAGAGTSGSDEQFF
>TRBV19|.|.|TRBJ2-2
TGTGCCAGTAGTACTTCAAGGTCTAGCGGGGAGCTGTTTTTT
CASSTSRSSGELFF
>TRBV2|.|once|TRBJ1-5
TGTGCCAGCAGCGGTGACAGGTCCGGCAATCAGCCCCAGCATTTT
CASSGDRSGNQPQHF
>TRBV5-1|.|.|TRBJ1-4
TGCGCCAGCAGCTTCCAGGGCTTGGGTGAAAAACTGTTTTTT
CASSFQGLGEKLFF
>TRBV7-2|TRBD2|.|TRBJ2-1
TGTGCCAGCAGCTTAGTGCCCCTAGCGGGGGCCTACAATGAGCAGTTCTTC
CASSLVPLAGAYNEQFF
>TRBV12-3/TRBV12-4|TRBD2|.|TRBJ2-2
TGTGCCAGCAGTTTTCCCAGCGGGGGCAACACCGGGGAGCTGTTTTTT
CASSFPSGGNTGELFF
>TRBV5-1|TRBD1|.|TRBJ2-2
TGCGCCAGCAGCCGGGGACAGGGCTCCGGGGAGCTGTTTTTT
CASSRGQGSGELFF
>TRBV28|.|.|TRBJ2-1
TGTGCCAGCAGTTCGCCCCTACTCCGACGGGAGCAGTTCTTC
CASSSPLLRREQFF
>TRBV5-1|.|.|TRBJ1-1
TGCGCCAGCAGCTTGTCCCACACTGAAGCTTTCTTT
CASSLSHTEAFF
>TRBV7-6|TRBD1|.|TRBJ1-5
TGTGCCAGCAGTGAGCAGGGGGAAAGGGATCAGCCCCAGCATTTT
CASSEQGERDQPQHF
>TRBV28|.|.|TRBJ2-2
TGTGCCAGCAGTTTATCCCGGGGGCTTACCGGGGAGCTGTTTTTT
CASSLSRGLTGELFF
>TRBV20-1|TRBD1|.|TRBJ1-4
TGCAGTGCTAGAGATCTCTGGAGGGACAGTGGTGAAAAACTGTTTTTT
CSARDLWRDSGEKLFF
>TRBV30|.|.|TRBJ2-3
TGTGCCTGGAGGAGAGCCTCTTTCACAGATACGCAGTATTTT
CAWRRASFTDTQYF
>TRBV20-1|.|.|TRBJ2-3
TGCAGTGCTAGAGTCTGGGGGGGGCCGACAGATACGCAGTATTTT
CSARVWGGPTDTQYF
>TRBV29-1|.|.|TRBJ2-3
TGCAGCGTTGAAACGGGGGCCACAGATACGCAGTATTTT
CSVETGATDTQYF
>TRBV25-1|.|.|TRBJ2-2
TGTGCCAGCAGTGGCCTGTGGACCGGGGAGCTGTTTTTT
CASSGLWTGELFF
>TRBV7-9|.|.|TRBJ2-4
TGTGCCAGCAGCTTAGCCAGGGCCTCCCCACTAGCCAAAAACATTCAGTACTTC
CASSLARASPLAKNIQYF
>TRBV29-1|.|once|TRBJ1-5
TGCAGCGTCACTACAACCGACGGTCAGCCCCAGCATTTT
CSVTTTDGQPQHF
>TRBV24-1|TRBD2|.|TRBJ2-3
TGTGCCACCAGTGACCCTAGCGGGATGGGCACAGATACGCAGTATTTT
CATSDPSGMGTDTQYF
>TRBV2|TRBD1|.|TRBJ2-7
TGTGCCAGCGGGCTCTACTCGGGACAGGCGAGCTCCTACGAGCAGTACTTC
CASGLYSGQASSYEQYF
>TRBV6-2/TRBV6-3|TRBD1|few|TRBJ2-1
TGTGCCAGCAGTCGGGACAGATACAATGAGCAGTTCTTC
CASSRDRYNEQFF
>TRBV11-2|TRBD2|.|TRBJ2-1
TGTGCCAGCAGCTTATTAGGGCTAGCGGGGGGAAATGAGCAGTTCTTC
CASSLLGLAGGNEQFF
>TRBV20-1|.|.|TRBJ1-4
TGCAGTGCTGGCCGGGGGGGACCCTCGCGGGTTAATGAAAAACTGTTTTTT
CSAGRGGPSRVNEKLFF
>TRBV20-1|.|.|TRBJ1-1
TGCAGTGCTAGAGATCAAGGGGACAACATGAACACTGAAGCTTTCTTT
CSARDQGDNMNTEAFF